The sequence of this T cell receptor beta chain was determined in a study of memory CD4+ T cells and cytomegalovirus serostatus. Study details: Donors were healthy Belgian adults, several CMV seropositive and roughly 25 seronegative.

Data came from immunoSEQ multiplex PCR; TCRdb stores just in-frame clones and leaves some out. This sample yields around 63,000 clones, of which 80% are seen a single time; around 0.58% belongs to the top ten. The sort gate was single viable CD3+CD4+CD8-CD45RO+ cells for memory CD4+ T cells. Study-wide points: CD4+ memory repertoires contained about 40% of the roughly 160 reported CMV TCRbeta sequences. Median bootstrapped AUC for CMV status was just under 0.97 originally, about 0.9 US-trained.

Comments on this clone: Its antigen remains unknown.

The origin of this receptor is an adult in good health and CMV-seronegative. Some clones in this sample may be carry-over from other donors' samples. Sequences were obtained from memory CD4+ T cells from blood.

The CDR3 sequence is CASSRRDRGGTQYF. The CDR3 coding sequence is TGCGCCAGCAGCCGCCGGGACAGGGGAGGTACGCAGTATTTT. The chain recombines TRBV5-1 with TRBJ2-3, with TRBD1 identical over 10 bases. The CDR3 extends over 14 amino acids. CDR1 SGHRS and CDR2 YFSETQ come from the germline V gene. The V and J ends lost 4 bases and 8 bases, in that order; junction bases with no gene match: 7.